This T cell receptor (beta chain) was profiled in a study of T cell responses to AZD1222 COVID-19 vaccine (dated by TCRdb to 2020 to 2022). Broadly, across the study: AZD1222 recipients given second doses at about 4 weeks or at about 12 weeks were pooled, since spike-specific TCR depth and breadth were not found to differ between the two schedules. Enrollment into the trials was organized by age into subgroups of 18-55, 56-69 and 70-plus years, and those subgroups contained roughly 140, 27 and 60 TCR-sequenced participants, respectively. TCR sequencing was performed for roughly 250 trial participants, of whom 200 to 210 were given two doses of AZD1222 and around 25 were given two doses of MenACWY control vaccine.

Results and caveats for the whole study, not just this receptor: Most participants were white British and females outnumbered males, and the authors suggested that clonal diversity may have been underestimated. CD4 TCRs associated with the vaccine covered the entire spike protein, and the dominant responses were in regions 160-218 and 743-854. Conclusions about previously exposed vaccinees are limited, since just five or six AZD1222 recipients were seropositive for SARS-CoV-2 at baseline. The 56-69-year group was small, and its depth increase did not reach significance, likely because of low power. After two AZD1222 doses, both the breadth and the depth of spike-specific TCRs were significantly higher than at day 0 and than in MenACWY recipients. Reportedly, almost half of the unique spike-specific TCRs recognized epitopes lying outside the regions that are mutated in the B.1.351 and B.1.1.7 variants. Because no samples from the day 14 peak response were available, repertoires could be characterized only after the peak T cell response.

The CDR3 regions of human TCRbeta chains were analyzed by immunosequencing. The published analysis was carried out like this. TCRs in the repertoires were matched against a reference library of SARS-CoV-2-specific TCRs that had been generated with the MIRA antigen-specificity platform. Breadth was defined as the fraction of unique TCRs that were SARS-CoV-2-associated, and depth was defined as the fraction of total T cells that were SARS-CoV-2-associated. Using the MIRA data, every spike-specific TCR was mapped to the spike region that the TCR reacted to and assigned to either a CD4 or a CD8 class. Log10-transformed breadth and depth values were compared by one-way ANOVA with Sidak's multiple comparisons tests. TCRdb's version of the immuneACCESS table is confined to in-frame rearrangements and falls short of the full clone set. An unresolved V gene accounts for under half of the shortfall where checked; the remainder is of unknown origin. V and J calls plus clone size are reproduced from that table; the DNA served to infer D and trimming. The sample data list approximately 85,000 clones, and approximately 87% of these were observed just once. Of the sample, 6.5% to 7.5% falls within the top ten clones.

In the paper's terms, the time point label means: baseline before first vaccination. Vaccinee samples came from UK trials COV001 and COV002, including a single-blind randomized controlled phase 2/3 trial of AZD1222 (ChAdOx1 nCoV-19) in healthy adults. For TCRbeta chain sequencing, PBMC samples were collected from trial participants at day 0 and at day 28 after the second dose. Remarks on this clone: The specificity of this receptor is unknown. No base quality values were provided; no much bigger clone lies one nucleotide off.

The receptor was isolated from an adult in good health. Sequences were derived from peripheral blood, sampled on day 0 of AZD1222 vaccination.

The CDR3 reads as follows: CASTPGGGYGYTF. The base sequence is TGTGCCAGCACCCCGGGGGGAGGCTATGGCTACACCTTC. Recombination joined TRBV7-9 with TRBJ1-2, with TRBD1 tentatively as D gene (5 bases match). Including cysteine and phenylalanine, the CDR3 has 13 amino acids. The entry retains the CDR3 DNA only, 39 bases that are in frame from base 1. The V and J ends are trimmed by 7 bases and 4 bases, leaving 13 bases between them. According to the germline V gene (reference sequence), CDR1 reads SEHNR and CDR2 reads FQNEAQ.